This passage covers 7 T cell receptor beta chains from one sample sequenced in a study of CD8 T cells in ankylosing spondylitis. TCRdb independently ran MiXCR on the 5' RACE reads; one entry per CDR3 protein. The sample records fewer than 180,000 distinct CDR3 sequences, 40% to 50% being singletons. Sequenced sample: synovial fluid, either unsorted or a sorted T cell fraction (not recorded which). The receptor source for this set is a male donor with ankylosing spondylitis.

This clonotype appeared many times. This chain uses TRBV12-3 or TRBV12-4 with TRBJ1-2; 9 bases align to TRBD1. The CDR3 has 13 amino acids. The J segment lost 7 bases and the V segment lost 6 bases, leaving 6 bases of the junction unmatched. In nucleotides, the CDR3 is TGTGCCAGCAGGCGGGACAGGGAGGTTGGCTACACCTTC. The encoded protein is CASRRDREVGYTF.

A note on this clonotype: No DNA is shown, since the ends of the CDR3 on it are uncertain; the CDR3 is the one TCRdb lists. The chain employs TRBV27 and TRBJ1-2. The CDR3 region is 14 residues in length, termini included. Germline V gene sequence: CDR1 MNHEY, CDR2 SMNVEV (reference sequence). The CDR3 here is CASSSSTANYGYTF.

The V gene is TRBV5-1, the J gene TRBJ1-2; 12 nucleotides align to TRBD1. After removal of 4 bases from V and 13 bases from J, the junction contained 8 bases not matched to a gene. The CDR3 loop spans 13 amino acids. CDR1 is SGHRS, CDR2 YFSETQ, per germline. The CDR3 region is CASSRTGQGAGTF. CDR3 bases: TGCGCCAGCAGCCGCACGGGACAGGGGGCCGGCACCTTC.

The V and J genes are TRBV2 and TRBJ1-2; TRBD1 is a possible D gene (5 bases). The CDR3 extends over 11 amino acids. Between the trimmed V and J ends, which lost 6 bases and 8 bases, there was a span of 10 bases. Germline CDR1 reads SNHLY; CDR2 reads FYNNEI. CDR3 residues: CASRSGNGYTF. Here the CDR3 DNA reads TGTGCCAGCAGGTCAGGGAACGGCTACACCTTC.

This clonotype was recorded at least ten times. CDR3 in DNA: TGTGCCAGCAGTACCCCCCGGGCAGATACGCAGTATTTT. This encodes CASSTPRADTQYF. J is TRBJ2-3 and V is TRBV27; no clear D gene. The germline V gene has CDR1 MNHEY and CDR2 SMNVEV (reference sequence). This CDR3 is 13 amino acids long. The V gene lost 5 bases and the J gene lost 4 bases, with 10 bases spanning the gap.

The rearrangement links TRBV24-1 to TRBJ2-1; 9 bases match TRBD1. CDR1 is KGHDR and CDR2 is SFDVKD in the germline V gene. The CDR3 spans 13 residues. J gave up 6 bases and V 10 bases, and 6 bases lay outside the gene matches. The CDR3 DNA sequence: TGTGCCACGGGGACAGGGAAGCCCAATGAGCAGTTCTTC. This translates into CATGTGKPNEQFF.

This chain connects TRBV20-1 to TRBJ2-7, with 13 bases aligning to TRBD2. Unmatched junction bases numbered 5, after V lost 0 bases and J lost 3 bases. Germline CDR1 and CDR2: DFQATT and SNEGSKA (reference sequence). The CDR3 is 16 amino acids. CDR3 region: CSARDPRTSGSYEQYF. DNA for the CDR3: TGCAGTGCTAGAGACCCAAGGACTAGCGGGAGCTACGAGCAGTACTTC.